This T cell receptor (beta chain) was recorded in a study of blood T cell repertoires in COVID-19. Study overall: T cells, B-cell-depleted T cells, or PBMCs provided the cDNA or gDNA that served as material.

Clones were sequenced by immunoSEQ multiplex PCR, and TCRdb holds only the in-frame ones, with some missing. The profile shows about 60,000 clones, about 83% of them singletons. V was shortened by 9 bases and J by 7 bases, with 10 bases between the two germline ends. Per the germline V gene, CDR1 is SNHLY and CDR2 is FYNNEI. CDR3 length: 11 amino acids. J is TRBJ2-1 and V is TRBV2; maybe TRBD2 (5 bases). The sequence was collected from a human donor in a cohort sampled during active COVID-19. The specimen was peripheral blood. CDR3 nucleotides: TGTGCCAGTTCTTTAGCGAATGAGCAGTTCTTC. This translates into CASSLANEQFF.